Shown below are 30 T cell receptor beta chains from a single sample sequenced in a study of cytomegalovirus exposure and HLA in healthy donors. Researchers ran the PCR with 60 Vbeta and 13 Jbeta primers. Here immunoSEQ multiplex PCR was the method, and the copy in TCRdb shows in-frame clones only, minus some. The sample lists approximately 270,000 clones, about 80% seen once, with less than 0.4% in the top ten. The specimen sequenced was PBMCs. These receptors were collected from a girl aged 2 to 9 in good health and CMV-seronegative.

This chain uses TRBV28 with TRBJ2-3; tentatively, D is TRBD1 (6 bases). Trimming removed 1 base at V and 2 bases at J, with 19 bases between. The CDR3 runs to 18 residues. Germline CDR1 and CDR2: MDHEN and SYDVKM. This chain's CDR3 is CASSLSGPHTGLTDTQYF. DNA for the CDR3: TGTGCCAGCAGTTTATCAGGCCCCCACACAGGGCTCACAGATACGCAGTATTTT.

This sequence joins TRBV9 and TRBJ2-2; the D is unclear. Trimming cost V 1 base and J 5 bases, with 9 bases left between them. The CDR3 loop spans 14 amino acids. Germline CDR1 is SGDLS and CDR2 is YYNGEE. The CDR3 region is CASSVSRFTGELFF. The CDR3 nucleotides are TGTGCCAGCAGCGTATCCAGGTTTACCGGGGAGCTGTTTTTT. The entire variable domain, with the rest obtained from reference TRBV9 and TRBJ2-2, is as follows: DSGVTQTPKHLITATGQRVTLRCSPRSGDLSVYWYQQSLDQGLQFLIQYYNGEERAKGNILERFSAQQFPDLHSELNLSSLELGDSALYFCASSVSRFTGELFFGEGSRLTVL.

This clone was observed once. For the CDR3, the DNA is TGTGCCAGCAGACGAACTTCTGTCACAGATACGCAGTATTTT. This gives the protein CASRRTSVTDTQYF. The chain is built from TRBV2 and TRBJ2-3, with unresolved D. The germline gives CDR1 SNHLY, CDR2 FYNNEI. This CDR3 is 14 amino acids long. The V and J ends lost 6 bases and 2 bases respectively, with 12 bases between them. The full variable domain, in which reference TRBV2 and TRBJ2-3 provide the parts outside the CDR3, is EPEVTQTPSHQVTQMGQEVILRCVPISNHLYFYWYRQILGQKVEFLVSFYNNEISEKSEIFDDQFSVERPDGSNFTLKIRSTKLEDSAMYFCASRRTSVTDTQYFGPGTRLTVL.

This clone has a handful of counts. The rearrangement links TRBV10-3 to TRBJ2-3; TRBD2 matches at 12 bases. The CDR3 contains 15 residues. V gave up 8 bases and J gave up 4 bases; unmatched junction bases: 7. Germline CDR1 reads ENHRY; CDR2 reads SYGVKD. CDR3 sequence (DNA): TGTGCCATCGGTTCTAGCGGGGGGGCCGCAGATACGCAGTATTTT. Protein product: CAIGSSGGAADTQYF.

The J gene is TRBJ1-2, the V gene TRBV6-1; D not certain. The CDR3 is 13 residues long. Germline V gene sequence: CDR1 MNHNS, CDR2 SASEGT. V lost 5 bases and J lost 2, with 9 bases in between. The CDR3 DNA reads TGTGCCAGCAGTTGGAGCTCGAACTATGGCTACACCTTC. This gives the protein CASSWSSNYGYTF.

This clone was observed a few times. The chain uses TRBV20-1 and TRBJ2-7; no clear D gene. The CDR3 runs 11 residues. V lost 6 bases, J lost 3 bases, and 9 bases lay in between. Germline values: CDR1 DFQATT, CDR2 SNEGSKA (reference sequence). The DNA of the CDR3 is TGCAGTGCAAAAACAGTCTACGAGCAGTACTTC. It is translated as CSAKTVYEQYF.

Concerning this clone itself: At the DNA level, this CDR3 is encoded by other sequences in the same sample as well. This chain connects TRBV28 to TRBJ2-3; TRBD2 matches at 14 bases. Germline V gene sequence: CDR1 MDHEN, CDR2 SYDVKM. The V segment lost 3 bases and the J segment 3 bases; nucleotides outside the gene matches: 2. The CDR3 runs 16 residues. The CDR3 here is CASSLGLAGETDTQYF. CDR3 in DNA: TGTGCCAGCAGTTTGGGACTAGCGGGAGAGACAGATACGCAGTATTTT.

This chain links TRBV7-8 with TRBJ2-1; D may be TRBD2 (5 bases). Germline V gene data show CDR1 as SGHVS and CDR2 as FQNEAQ. The CDR3 totals 11 residues. Trimming removed 2 bases from V and 13 bases from J, with 9 bases in between. The CDR3 here is CASSLTREQFF. CDR3 in DNA: TGTGCCAGCAGCTTAACCCGGGAACAGTTCTTC. Supplemented by reference TRBV7-8 and TRBJ2-1, the full variable domain reads GAGVSQSPRYKVAKRGQDVALRCDPISGHVSLFWYQQALGQGPEFLTYFQNEAQLDKSGLPSDRFFAERPEGSVSTLKIQRTQQEDSAVYLCASSLTREQFFGPGTRLTVL.

The chain couples TRBV7-9 to TRBJ1-6, with D maybe TRBD1 (6 bases). The CDR3 has 14 residues. Germline values: CDR1 SEHNR, CDR2 FQNEAQ (reference sequence). The V and J ends lost 3 bases and 5 bases respectively, with 8 bases between them. The CDR3 is CASSFPGDNSPLHF. CDR3 coding DNA: TGTGCCAGCAGCTTTCCAGGGGATAATTCACCCCTCCACTTT.

The chain carries TRBV7-9 and TRBJ1-5; D possibly corresponds to TRBD1 (5 bases). CDR1 is SEHNR, CDR2 FQNEAQ, per germline (reference sequence). Trimming left V 5 bases short and J 6 bases short, with 14 bases between. CDR3 length equals 14 residues. The CDR3 sequence is CASSDGGNIQPQHF. The CDR3 DNA follows: TGTGCCAGCAGCGACGGGGGGAACATTCAGCCCCAGCATTTT.

V gene TRBV7-9 combines with J gene TRBJ1-4; D gene ambiguous. This CDR3 region has 14 residues. Trimming left V 5 bases short and J 3 bases short, with 10 bases between. The germline CDR1 and CDR2 sequences are SEHNR and FQNEAQ (reference sequence). DNA of the CDR3: TGTGCCAGCAGCCCGGGAATGCCTAATGAAAAACTGTTTTTT. The encoded protein is CASSPGMPNEKLFF.

This clone appeared a few times. The chain combines TRBV7-9 with TRBJ2-3; tentatively, D is TRBD2 (5 bases). Trimming took 4 bases from V and 1 from J, leaving 21 bases between them. The CDR3 covers 18 residues. Germline assignment: CDR1 SEHNR and CDR2 FQNEAQ (reference sequence). This CDR3 is CASSSKVRGWYGTDTQYF. The DNA for the CDR3 is TGTGCCAGCAGCTCTAAAGTTCGGGGTTGGTATGGCACAGATACGCAGTATTTT.

This clone was seen a few times. CDR3 sequence (DNA): TGCGCCAGCAGCCAAGCGGGGGTCTCCTACAATGAGCAGTTCTTC. It encodes CASSQAGVSYNEQFF. The V and J genes are TRBV4-1 and TRBJ2-1; tentatively, D is TRBD2 (6 bases). The ends were cut back, 1 base at V and 0 bases at J, with 7 bases in the middle. Germline CDR1 and CDR2: MGHRA and YSYEKL. This CDR3 has 15 residues.

This clone was seen a few times. The chain joins TRBV7-7 to TRBJ2-1; 14 bases are a match to TRBD2. Germline V lookup: CDR1 SSHAT, CDR2 FNYEAQ (reference sequence). CDR3 length: 17 residues. V lost 5 bases to trimming and J lost 7 bases; unmatched junction nucleotides: 10. The DNA for the CDR3 is TGTGCCAGCAGCGCCCAGACTAGCGGGGGGGCTCGGAATGAGCAGTTCTTC. Residues: CASSAQTSGGARNEQFF.

This chain joins TRBV4-1 and TRBJ2-3; D perhaps matches TRBD2 (6 bases). V lost 0 bases and J 3 bases, leaving 13 bases between the germline ends. The length of the CDR3 is 16 residues. CDR1 and CDR2 from the germline V gene are MGHRA and YSYEKL. In DNA form, the CDR3 reads TGCGCCAGCAGCCAAGATCCAGCGGGTGGGACAGATACGCAGTATTTT. This sequence encodes CASSQDPAGGTDTQYF.

This chain uses TRBV9 with TRBJ1-2; 8 bases agree with TRBD1. CDR3 length equals 13 residues. The junction had 8 bases not matched to a gene; V was cut back by 6 bases and J by 7 bases. From germline, CDR1 is SGDLS and CDR2 YYNGEE. As DNA, the CDR3 is TGTGCCAGCAACCTGCCAGGGGGCTTTGGCTACACCTTC. Protein: CASNLPGGFGYTF.

This sequence joins TRBV7-2 and TRBJ2-7; a weak D match, TRBD1 (6 bases). Trimming removed 1 base from V and 4 bases from J, with 11 bases in between. This CDR3 contains 14 residues. Germline-derived CDR1 and CDR2 are SGHTA and FQGNSA. The DNA for the CDR3 is TGTGCCAGCAGCTTAGGGGGGCCAGGGTACGAGCAGTACTTC. It yields the protein CASSLGGPGYEQYF. Full variable domain (rest looked up from reference TRBV7-2 and TRBJ2-7): GAGVSQSPSNKVTEKGKDVELRCDPISGHTALYWYRQSLGQGLEFLIYFQGNSAPDKSGLPSDRFSAERTGGSVSTLTIQRTQQEDSAVYLCASSLGGPGYEQYFGPGTRLTVT.

The CDR3 spells CASSRAGGRDEQFF. Written as DNA, the CDR3 is TGTGCCAGCAGTCGAGCGGGAGGAAGGGATGAGCAGTTCTTC. The rearrangement uses TRBV6-6 and TRBJ2-1; 9 bases agree with TRBD2. Germline-derived CDR1 and CDR2 are MNHNY and SVGAGI (reference sequence). V lost 5 bases, J lost 8 bases, and 7 bases stayed unmatched. The CDR3 runs 14 residues.

This clone was picked up one time. The CDR3 sequence is CASSAIWTGGTDTQYF. In DNA form, the CDR3 reads TGTGCCAGCAGCGCAATTTGGACAGGGGGCACAGATACGCAGTATTTT. The chain combines TRBV6-4 with TRBJ2-3; 9 nucleotides line up with TRBD1. Germline lookup yields CDR1 MRHNA and CDR2 SNTAGT. The V segment lost 6 bases and the J segment 1 base; nucleotides outside the gene matches: 8. This CDR3 is built from 16 residues.

This clone was seen more than once but under ten times. V is TRBV7-9 and J is TRBJ1-1, with D maybe TRBD1 (5 bases). V dropped 10 bases and J dropped 0 bases, with 12 bases sitting between them. This CDR3 spans 13 amino acids. Per germline, CDR1 SEHNR and CDR2 FQNEAQ (reference sequence). For the CDR3, the DNA is TGTGCCAACAGACAGAATCTGAACACTGAAGCTTTCTTT. This sequence encodes CANRQNLNTEAFF.

The chain recombines TRBV4-2 with TRBJ1-4; 7 nucleotides align to TRBD1. V shed 1 base and J 7 bases; nucleotides not matched to a gene: 12. Looked up from germline, CDR1 is LGHNA and CDR2 is YNFKEQ. The CDR3 is made up of 17 amino acids. The chain's CDR3 is CASSQVRRNRGSEKLFF. CDR3 nucleotide sequence: TGTGCCAGCAGCCAAGTCCGTAGAAACAGGGGATCTGAAAAACTGTTTTTT.

The J gene is TRBJ2-3, the V gene TRBV13, with 9 bases identical to TRBD2. J lost 4 bases, V lost 5 bases, and 4 bases had no gene match. The CDR3 runs 14 residues. Germline V gene sequence: CDR1 PRHDT, CDR2 FYEKMQ (reference sequence). CDR3 nucleotides: TGTGCCAGCAGCCCGAGGACTAGCGCAGATACGCAGTATTTT. This sequence encodes CASSPRTSADTQYF. The full variable domain, its missing parts supplied by reference TRBV13 and TRBJ2-3, is AAGVIQSPRHLIKEKRETATLKCYPIPRHDTVYWYQQGPGQDPQFLISFYEKMQSDKGSIPDRFSAQQFSDYHSELNMSSLELGDSALYFCASSPRTSADTQYFGPGTRLTVL.

V is TRBV21-1 and J is TRBJ2-7; the table's D call, TRBD1, has no DNA check behind it. TRBV21-1 is listed as a pseudogene. This CDR3 has 14 residues. The CDR3 loop is CASSQGDKEAEQYF. In nucleotides, the CDR3 is TGTGCCAGCAGCCAGGGGGACAAAGAGGCCGAGCAGTACTTC.

The CDR3 sequence: CATLPGQDYEQYF. Here the CDR3 DNA reads TGTGCCACCTTACCGGGACAGGATTACGAGCAGTACTTC. This rearrangement joins TRBV19 to TRBJ2-7, with 8 bases fitting TRBD1. Trimming took 10 bases from V and 4 from J; bases not matched to a gene: 9. The germline CDR1 and CDR2 sequences are LNHDA and SQIVND (reference sequence). The CDR3 covers 13 residues.

As DNA, the CDR3 is TGCGCCAGCAGGAGGACAGACTACGAGCAGTACTTC. Translating gives CASRRTDYEQYF. The chain employs TRBV10-2 and TRBJ2-7; perhaps TRBD1 as D (6 bases). The germline V gene encodes CDR1 WSHSY and CDR2 SAAADI. V lost 6 bases and J lost 3, with 9 bases in between. The CDR3 sequence is 12 residues long.

The chain has TRBV9 and TRBJ2-1; D ambiguous. The V and J ends lost 0 bases and 7 bases respectively, with 8 bases between them. Germline CDR1 is SGDLS and CDR2 is YYNGEE. The CDR3 totals 13 residues. CDR3 in amino acids: CASSVEKENEQFF. CDR3 coding DNA: TGTGCCAGCAGCGTAGAGAAGGAGAATGAGCAGTTCTTC.

In this sample, this clone turned up once. The chain recombines TRBV11-2 with TRBJ1-1; D is possibly TRBD1 (5 bases). Trimming stripped 1 base from V and 0 bases from J, with 9 bases between. This CDR3 contains 15 residues. Per the germline V gene, CDR1 is SGHAT and CDR2 is FQNNGV. The CDR3 coding sequence is TGTGCCAGCAGCTTAGTTGGGGGGATGAACACTGAAGCTTTCTTT. Its translation: CASSLVGGMNTEAFF.

The chain uses TRBV2 and TRBJ1-2; TRBD1 matches 7 bases. Trimming at V came to 5 bases and at J to 7 bases, leaving 19 bases not matched to a gene. Germline CDR1 is SNHLY and CDR2 is FYNNEI. The CDR3 sequence is 17 residues long. Written as DNA, the CDR3 is TGTGCCAGCAGTCTCGGACAGGAAGTTTTAGTCTCTGCTGGCTACACCTTC. Protein product: CASSLGQEVLVSAGYTF.

This rearrangement joins TRBV5-1 to TRBJ2-3; a possible D gene is TRBD1 (6 bases). This CDR3 has 14 residues. Germline V gives CDR1 SGHRS, CDR2 YFSETQ. Trimming cost V 0 bases and J 6 bases, with 11 bases left between them. The CDR3 sequence: CASSLGQAGDTQYF. The CDR3 DNA reads TGCGCCAGCAGCTTGGGACAGGCCGGGGATACGCAGTATTTT. Together with reference TRBV5-1 and TRBJ2-3, the CDR3 gives the full variable domain: KAGVTQTPRYLIKTRGQQVTLSCSPISGHRSVSWYQQTPGQGLQFLFEYFSETQRNKGNFPGRFSGRQFSNSRSEMNVSTLELGDSALYLCASSLGQAGDTQYFGPGTRLTVL.

J is TRBJ1-1 and V is TRBV28, with TRBD1 as a possible D gene (5 bases). Trimming cost V 4 bases and J 1 base, with 10 bases left between them. From germline, CDR1 is MDHEN and CDR2 SYDVKM. The CDR3 totals 14 residues. CDR3 in amino acids: CASSWGVGNTEAFF. In nucleotides, the CDR3 is TGTGCCAGCAGTTGGGGGGTGGGGAACACTGAAGCTTTCTTT.